This TCR beta chain was obtained from a study of human T cells and chemical hapten exposure. Overall study: It was small differences in pooled library volume that mainly caused per-sample TCR yields to vary. General observations from the study: Expanded TCR counts at PT1 went up together with patch test score, a positive correlation. With DPC sensitization, TCRs exceeding 1 in 1000 frequency showed no change.

The time point was: patch test 1, 2 weeks after DPC sensitization. Treatment in this sample: therapeutic diphenylcyclopropenone sensitization with weekly scalp DPC. In the library, unique molecular identifiers were attached to individual cDNA molecules. TCRdb redid the calling of the RACE reads with MiXCR, one entry per CDR3 protein. This sample has about 80,000 distinct CDR3 sequences, with 10% found just once. This clonotype has ten or more counts. The antigen is not known. Germline CDR1 MNHEY, CDR2 SVGAGI. This CDR3 region has 17 residues. Between the trimmed V and J ends, which lost 2 bases and 6 bases, there was a span of 21 bases.

The source is a woman between 45 and 65 years old with alopecia areata. Some clones in this sample may be carry-over from other donors' samples. This chain joins TRBV6-5 and TRBJ2-3; TRBD2 is a possible D gene (7 bases). The sample in question was whole blood, obtained in connection with sensitization to the hapten diphenylcyclopropenone (DPC). The CDR3 region is CASSYVSIAGASDTQYF. DNA of the CDR3: TGTGCCAGCAGTTACGTCTCTATTGCGGGGGCCTCGGATACGCAGTATTTT.